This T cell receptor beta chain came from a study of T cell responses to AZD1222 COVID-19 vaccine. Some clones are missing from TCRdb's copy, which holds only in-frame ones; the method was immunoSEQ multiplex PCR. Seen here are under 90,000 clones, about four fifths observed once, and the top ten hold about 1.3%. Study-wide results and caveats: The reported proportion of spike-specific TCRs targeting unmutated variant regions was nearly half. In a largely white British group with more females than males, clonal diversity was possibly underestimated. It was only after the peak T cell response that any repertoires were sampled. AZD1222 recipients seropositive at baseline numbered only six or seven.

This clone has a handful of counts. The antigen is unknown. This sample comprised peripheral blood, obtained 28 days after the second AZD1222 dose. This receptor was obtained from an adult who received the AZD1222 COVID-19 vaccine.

CDR3 loop: CASSMPGLAGLTGELFF. CDR3 DNA sequence: TGTGCCAGCAGCATGCCGGGACTAGCGGGACTCACCGGGGAGCTGTTTTTT. The rearrangement uses TRBV2 and TRBJ2-2, with 13 bases lining up with TRBD2. This CDR3 spans 17 amino acids. The V segment lost 6 bases and the J segment 4 bases; nucleotides outside the gene matches: 8. Germline V CDR1 and CDR2: SNHLY, FYNNEI.